These 3 T cell receptor beta chains were all obtained from the same sample, sequenced in a study of T-cell reconstitution after alpha-beta-depleted transplantation in children. The library targeted TCRbeta and was prepared with unique molecular identifiers. From the PCR reads, TCRdb called clonotypes with MiXCR, one entry per CDR3 protein. The data show a few hundred thousand distinct CDR3 sequences, 15% to 20% seen once. The material was PBMCs, mostly from graft donor cells, obtained 360 days after TCRalphabeta/CD19-depleted stem cell transplant. The receptors were gathered from a boy younger than two who had a stem cell transplant for Wiskott-Aldrich syndrome, so the T cells may come from the graft donor.

CDR3 in DNA: TGTGCCAGCAGCCTCAGCAGGGGGTGGGTCAGCTCCTACAATGAGCAGTTCTTC. Protein product: CASSLSRGWVSSYNEQFF. This chain connects TRBV9 to TRBJ2-1; 7 positions agree with TRBD1. Germline CDR1 reads SGDLS; CDR2 reads YYNGEE. CDR3 length equals 18 residues. Losses at the gene ends were 4 bases for V and 0 bases for J; bases not matched to a gene: 13.

J is TRBJ1-5 and V is TRBV6-5; D unclear. V was shortened by 4 bases and J by 0 bases, with 10 bases between the two germline ends. CDR3 length equals 15 residues. Germline CDR1 and CDR2: MNHEY and SVGAGI. This chain's CDR3 is CASSLRPDSNQPQHF. CDR3 coding DNA: TGTGCCAGCAGTTTACGGCCTGATAGCAATCAGCCCCAGCATTTT.

This clonotype was recorded at least ten times. The chain uses TRBV5-1 and TRBJ2-7, with D perhaps matching TRBD1 or TRBD2 (6 bases each). Germline loops: CDR1 SGHRS, CDR2 YFSETQ. V lost 2 bases, J lost 4 bases, and 13 bases lay in between. The CDR3 contains 14 residues. For the CDR3, the DNA is TGCGCCAGCAGCTTTAATCAGGGGAGGTACGAGCAGTACTTC. This translates into CASSFNQGRYEQYF.